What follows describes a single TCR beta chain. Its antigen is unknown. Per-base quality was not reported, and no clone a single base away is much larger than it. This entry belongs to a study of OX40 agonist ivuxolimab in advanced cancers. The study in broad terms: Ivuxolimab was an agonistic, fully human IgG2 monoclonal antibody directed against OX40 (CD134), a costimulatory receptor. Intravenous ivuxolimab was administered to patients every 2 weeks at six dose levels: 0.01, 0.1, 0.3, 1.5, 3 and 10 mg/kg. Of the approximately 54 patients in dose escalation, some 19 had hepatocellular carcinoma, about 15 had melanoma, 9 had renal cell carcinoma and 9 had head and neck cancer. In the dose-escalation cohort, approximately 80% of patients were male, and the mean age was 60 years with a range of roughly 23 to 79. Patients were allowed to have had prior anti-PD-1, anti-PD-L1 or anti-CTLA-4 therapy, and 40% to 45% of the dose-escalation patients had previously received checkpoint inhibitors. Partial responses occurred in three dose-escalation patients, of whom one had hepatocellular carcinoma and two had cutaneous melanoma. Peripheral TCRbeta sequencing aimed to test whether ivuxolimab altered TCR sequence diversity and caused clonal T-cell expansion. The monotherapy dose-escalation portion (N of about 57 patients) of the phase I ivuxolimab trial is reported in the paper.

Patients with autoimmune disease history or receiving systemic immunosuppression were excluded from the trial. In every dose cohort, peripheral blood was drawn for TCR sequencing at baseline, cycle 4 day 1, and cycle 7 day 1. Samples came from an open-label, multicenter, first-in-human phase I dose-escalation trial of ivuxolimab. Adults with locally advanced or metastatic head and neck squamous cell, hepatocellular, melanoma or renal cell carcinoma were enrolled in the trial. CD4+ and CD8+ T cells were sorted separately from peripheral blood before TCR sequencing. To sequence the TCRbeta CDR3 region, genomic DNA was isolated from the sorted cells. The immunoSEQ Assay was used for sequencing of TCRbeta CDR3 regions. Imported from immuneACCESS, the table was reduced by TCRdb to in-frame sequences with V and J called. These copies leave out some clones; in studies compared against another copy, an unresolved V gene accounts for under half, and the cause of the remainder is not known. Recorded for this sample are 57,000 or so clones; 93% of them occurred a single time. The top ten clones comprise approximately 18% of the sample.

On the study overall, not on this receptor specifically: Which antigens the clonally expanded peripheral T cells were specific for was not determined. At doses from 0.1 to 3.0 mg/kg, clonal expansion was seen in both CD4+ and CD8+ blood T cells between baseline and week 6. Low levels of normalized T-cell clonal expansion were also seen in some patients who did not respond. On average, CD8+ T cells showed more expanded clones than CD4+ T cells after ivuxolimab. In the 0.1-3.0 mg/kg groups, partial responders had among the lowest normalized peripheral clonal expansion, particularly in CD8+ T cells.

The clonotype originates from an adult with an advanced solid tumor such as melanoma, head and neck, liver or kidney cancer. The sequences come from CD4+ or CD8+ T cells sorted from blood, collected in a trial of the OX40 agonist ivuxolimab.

The DNA is TGTGCCAGCAGTGACTCAGTCCTTCGGGGCACAGATACGCAGTATTTT. Its translation is CASSDSVLRGTDTQYF. The rearrangement joined TRBV6-4 to TRBJ2-3; the D gene cannot be named for sure. As encoded in the germline V gene, CDR1 is MRHNA while CDR2 is SNTAGT. V sheds 0 bases and J sheds 1 base, leaving 11 bases between their ends. Including the terminal cysteine and phenylalanine, the CDR3 comprises 16 residues. Just the 48-base CDR3 DNA is kept, in frame starting at base 1.